Detailed here is one T cell receptor (beta chain). The ends lost 3 bases at V and 5 bases at J; junction bases unmatched: 6. Germline V gene data show CDR1 as SGHVS and CDR2 as FNYEAQ. The CDR3 sequence is 15 residues long. This sample was taken from a study of blood T cell repertoires in COVID-19. About the research overall: T cells, B-cell-depleted T cells, or PBMCs supplied cDNA or gDNA.

As originally analysed: Amplifying reference gene primers gave estimates of nucleated cell counts. The table came from immunoSEQ multiplex PCR; TCRdb's copy has only in-frame clones and leaves some out. V and J calls and clone size follow that table, whereas D and trimming were derived from the DNA. The table lists under 200,000 clones, 65% to 85% of them singletons. This TCR was recovered from a man aged 55 to 69 with active or convalescent COVID-19. The sequenced sample was peripheral blood. V usage is TRBV7-6 and J usage is TRBJ2-2, with 7 bases that match TRBD2. CDR3 DNA sequence: TGTGCCAGCAGCTTGGGCGGGAGAGGGACCGGGGAGCTGTTTTTT. Its translation is CASSLGGRGTGELFF.